This T cell receptor beta chain stems from a study of T-cell reconstitution after alpha-beta-depleted transplantation in children. Unique molecular identifiers tagged the TCRbeta library. One entry per CDR3 protein, called by TCRdb with MiXCR from the PCR reads. The data hold 540,000 or so distinct CDR3 sequences, with 20% to 25% observed a single time. CDR1 and CDR2 (germline): DFQATT, SNEGSKA (reference sequence). The CDR3 runs to 14 residues. The V segment lost 8 bases and the J segment 4 bases; nucleotides outside the gene matches: 11. This TCR derives from a boy under three years old who had a stem cell transplant for acute myeloid leukemia, so the T cells may come from the graft donor. The source was PBMCs, mostly from graft donor cells, collected 360 days after TCRalphabeta/CD19-depleted stem cell transplant. The chain combines TRBV20-1 with TRBJ2-1; TRBD1 aligns across 7 bases. The CDR3 is CSTPGTALYNEQFF. CDR3 in DNA: TGCAGTACGCCAGGGACAGCGCTGTACAATGAGCAGTTCTTC.